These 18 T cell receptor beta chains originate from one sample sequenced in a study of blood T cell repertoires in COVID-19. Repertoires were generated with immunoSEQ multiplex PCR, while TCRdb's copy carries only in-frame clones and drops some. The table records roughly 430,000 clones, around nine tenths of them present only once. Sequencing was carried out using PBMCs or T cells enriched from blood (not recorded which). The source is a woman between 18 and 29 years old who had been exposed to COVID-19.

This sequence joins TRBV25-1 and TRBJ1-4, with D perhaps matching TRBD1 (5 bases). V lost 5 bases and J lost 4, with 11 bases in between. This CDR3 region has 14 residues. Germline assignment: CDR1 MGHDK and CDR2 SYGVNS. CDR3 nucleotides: TGTGCCAGCAGTCGACAGTCTCTTAATGAAAAACTGTTTTTT. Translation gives CASSRQSLNEKLFF.

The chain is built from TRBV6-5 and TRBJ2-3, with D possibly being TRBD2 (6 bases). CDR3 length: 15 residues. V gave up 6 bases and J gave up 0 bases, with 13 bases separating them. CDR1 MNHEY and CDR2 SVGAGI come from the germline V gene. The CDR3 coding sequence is TGTGCCAGCAGCCTCATAGCGGAGAGCACAGATACGCAGTATTTT. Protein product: CASSLIAESTDTQYF.

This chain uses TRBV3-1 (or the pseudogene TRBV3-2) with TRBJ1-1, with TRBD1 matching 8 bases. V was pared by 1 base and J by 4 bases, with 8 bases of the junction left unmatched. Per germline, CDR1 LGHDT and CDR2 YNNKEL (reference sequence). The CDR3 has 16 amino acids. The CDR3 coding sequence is TGTGCCAGCAGCCAAGGACCCCACAGGGGGGGCACTGAAGCTTTCTTT. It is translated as CASSQGPHRGGTEAFF.

CDR3 amino acids: CASRSGTGVSGANVLTF. The CDR3 region has the DNA TGTGCCAGCAGATCGGGGACAGGGGTTTCTGGGGCCAACGTCCTGACTTTC. The V gene is TRBV27, the J gene TRBJ2-6, with TRBD1 identical over 10 bases. Looked up from germline, CDR1 is MNHEY and CDR2 is SMNVEV (reference sequence). This CDR3 is built from 17 residues. With V trimmed by 6 bases and J by 1 base, 6 bases remained unmatched.

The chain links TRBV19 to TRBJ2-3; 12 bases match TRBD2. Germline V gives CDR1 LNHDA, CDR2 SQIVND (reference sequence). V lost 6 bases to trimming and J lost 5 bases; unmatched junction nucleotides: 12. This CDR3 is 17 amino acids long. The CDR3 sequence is CASRNLLAGGLLDTQYF. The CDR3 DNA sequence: TGTGCCAGTAGGAACCTACTAGCGGGGGGACTATTAGATACGCAGTATTTT.

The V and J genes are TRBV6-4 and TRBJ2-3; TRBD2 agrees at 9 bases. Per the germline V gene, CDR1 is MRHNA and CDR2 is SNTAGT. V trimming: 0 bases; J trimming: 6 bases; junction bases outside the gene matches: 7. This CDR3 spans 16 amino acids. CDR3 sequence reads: CASSDSGGGAPDTQYF. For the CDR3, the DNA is TGTGCCAGCAGTGACTCCGGCGGGGGGGCACCTGATACGCAGTATTTT.

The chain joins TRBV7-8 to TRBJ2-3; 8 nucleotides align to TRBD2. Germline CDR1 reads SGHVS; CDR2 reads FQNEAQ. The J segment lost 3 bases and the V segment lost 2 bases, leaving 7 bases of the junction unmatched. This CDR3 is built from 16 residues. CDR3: CASSLLSGSMTDTQYF. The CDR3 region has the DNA TGTGCCAGCAGCTTATTAAGCGGGAGTATGACAGATACGCAGTATTTT.

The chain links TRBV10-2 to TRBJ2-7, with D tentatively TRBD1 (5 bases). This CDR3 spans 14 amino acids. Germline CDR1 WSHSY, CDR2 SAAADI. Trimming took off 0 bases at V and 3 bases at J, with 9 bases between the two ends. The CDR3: CASSESDRNYEQYF. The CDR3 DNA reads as TGCGCCAGCAGTGAGTCAGACAGAAACTACGAGCAGTACTTC.

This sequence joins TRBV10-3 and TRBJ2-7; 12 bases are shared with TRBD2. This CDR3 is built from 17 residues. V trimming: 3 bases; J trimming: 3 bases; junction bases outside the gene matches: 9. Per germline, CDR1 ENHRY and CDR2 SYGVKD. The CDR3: CAISDPVGLAGLYEQYF. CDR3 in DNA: TGTGCCATCAGTGATCCCGTTGGACTAGCGGGACTCTACGAGCAGTACTTC.

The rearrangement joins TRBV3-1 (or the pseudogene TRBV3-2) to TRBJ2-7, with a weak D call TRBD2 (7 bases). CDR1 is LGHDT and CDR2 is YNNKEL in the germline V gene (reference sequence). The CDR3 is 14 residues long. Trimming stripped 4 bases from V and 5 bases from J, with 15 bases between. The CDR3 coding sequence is TGTGCCAGCAGCCCAGACGGGGGGCTCCACGAGCAGTACTTC. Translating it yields CASSPDGGLHEQYF.

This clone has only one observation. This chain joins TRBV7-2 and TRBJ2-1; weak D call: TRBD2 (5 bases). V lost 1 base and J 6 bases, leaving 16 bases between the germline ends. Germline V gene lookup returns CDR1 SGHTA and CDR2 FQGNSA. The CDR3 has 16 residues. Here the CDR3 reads CASSLDERRPANEQFF. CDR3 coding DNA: TGTGCCAGCAGCTTAGACGAGCGGAGGCCGGCCAATGAGCAGTTCTTC.

This chain's CDR3 is CASSIPGQDYEQYF. CDR3 sequence (DNA): TGTGCCAGCAGCATCCCGGGACAGGACTACGAGCAGTACTTC. V is TRBV5-5 and J is TRBJ2-7; 8 bases fit TRBD1. With V trimmed by 4 bases and J by 3 bases, 6 bases remained unmatched. Germline V lookup: CDR1 SGHKS, CDR2 YYEKEE (reference sequence). CDR3 length equals 14 residues.

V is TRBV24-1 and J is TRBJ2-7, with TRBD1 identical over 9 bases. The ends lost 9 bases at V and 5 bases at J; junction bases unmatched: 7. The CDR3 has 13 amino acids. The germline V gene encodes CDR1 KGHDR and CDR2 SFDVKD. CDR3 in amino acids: CATSDRGGHEQYF. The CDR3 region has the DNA TGTGCCACCTCGGACAGGGGAGGTCACGAGCAGTACTTC.

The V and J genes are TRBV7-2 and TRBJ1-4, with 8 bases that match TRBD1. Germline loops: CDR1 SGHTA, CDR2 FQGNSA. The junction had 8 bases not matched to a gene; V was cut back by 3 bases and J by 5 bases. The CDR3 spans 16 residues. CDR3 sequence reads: CASSFIPGGTNEKLFF. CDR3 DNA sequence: TGTGCCAGCAGCTTTATTCCAGGGGGCACCAATGAAAAACTGTTTTTT. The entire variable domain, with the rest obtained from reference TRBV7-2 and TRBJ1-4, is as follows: GAGVSQSPSNKVTEKGKDVELRCDPISGHTALYWYRQSLGQGLEFLIYFQGNSAPDKSGLPSDRFSAERTGGSVSTLTIQRTQQEDSAVYLCASSFIPGGTNEKLFFGSGTQLSVL.

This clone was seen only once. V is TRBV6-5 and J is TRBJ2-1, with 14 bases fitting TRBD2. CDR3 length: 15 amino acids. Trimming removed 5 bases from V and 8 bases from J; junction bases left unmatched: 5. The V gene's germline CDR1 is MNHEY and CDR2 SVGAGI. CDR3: CASSTGTSGRDEQFF. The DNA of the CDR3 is TGTGCCAGCAGTACCGGGACTAGCGGGAGAGATGAGCAGTTCTTC.

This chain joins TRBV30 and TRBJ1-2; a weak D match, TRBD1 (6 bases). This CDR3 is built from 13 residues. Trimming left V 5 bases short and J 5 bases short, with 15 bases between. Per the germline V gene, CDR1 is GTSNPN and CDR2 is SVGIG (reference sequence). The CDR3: CAWLVGRGYGYTF. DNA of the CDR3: TGTGCCTGGTTGGTCGGAAGGGGGTATGGCTACACCTTC. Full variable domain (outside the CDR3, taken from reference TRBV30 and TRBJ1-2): SQTIHQWPATLVQPVGSPLSLECTVEGTSNPNLYWYRQAAGRGLQLLFYSVGIGQISSEVPQNLSASRPQDRQFILSSKKLLLSDSGFYLCAWLVGRGYGYTFGSGTRLTVV.

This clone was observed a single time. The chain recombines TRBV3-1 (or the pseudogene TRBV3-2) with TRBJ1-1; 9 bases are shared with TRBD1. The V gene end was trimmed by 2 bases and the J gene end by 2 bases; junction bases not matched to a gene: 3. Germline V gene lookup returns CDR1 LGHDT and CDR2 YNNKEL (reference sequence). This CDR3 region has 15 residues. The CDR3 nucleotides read TGTGCCAGCAGCCAAAACAGGGGGCGAAACACTGAAGCTTTCTTT. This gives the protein CASSQNRGRNTEAFF.

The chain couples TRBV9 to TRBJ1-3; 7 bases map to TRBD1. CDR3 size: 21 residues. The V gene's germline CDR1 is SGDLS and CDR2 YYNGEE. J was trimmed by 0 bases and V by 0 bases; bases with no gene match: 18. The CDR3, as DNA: TGTGCCAGCAGCGTAGCCCCAGCCAACAGGGGTCAATTGATCTCTGGAAACACCATATATTTT. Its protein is CASSVAPANRGQLISGNTIYF.